The 23 T cell receptor beta chains presented below share a single source sample, sequenced in a study of response to subunit inactivated influenza vaccine. TCRdb called the RT-PCR reads again in MiXCR, with one record for every CDR3 protein. The sample yields 200,000 to 300,000 distinct CDR3 sequences, 9% to 15% seen once. The material was non-naive T cells sorted from PBMCs, obtained 14 to 15 days before vaccination. These receptor sequences come from a man between 45 and 60 years old who received an inactivated influenza vaccine.

This clonotype has at least ten counts. The CDR3 DNA sequence: TGTGCCAGCGGGCCTCAAGAGACCCAGTACTTC. This translates into CASGPQETQYF. The chain employs TRBV28 and TRBJ2-5; D gene unclear. The germline gives CDR1 MDHEN, CDR2 SYDVKM. This CDR3 has 11 amino acids. Trimming pared 8 bases from V and 2 bases from J, leaving 6 bases between.

This chain connects TRBV20-1 to TRBJ1-1; 11 bases line up with TRBD1. There are 14 residues in the CDR3. V shed 3 bases, J shed 4 bases, and the junction held 4 bases outside the gene matches. Germline V gene sequence: CDR1 DFQATT, CDR2 SNEGSKA (reference sequence). CDR3 DNA sequence: TGCAGTGCTAGGGACAGGGGGCTGGGCACTGAAGCTTTCTTT. Translated: CSARDRGLGTEAFF.

This clonotype occurred many times. The J gene is TRBJ2-2, the V gene TRBV2; 7 bases fit TRBD1. The CDR3 consists of 14 residues. Per germline, CDR1 SNHLY and CDR2 FYNNEI. The ends lost 7 bases at V and 4 bases at J; junction bases unmatched: 6. CDR3 region: CASKLTGVTGELFF. For the CDR3, the DNA is TGTGCCAGCAAATTAACAGGGGTCACCGGGGAGCTGTTTTTT.

This clonotype was seen ten or more times. The chain carries TRBV4-3 and TRBJ2-1; D call uncertain. V was pared by 3 bases and J by 4 bases, with 10 bases between. CDR3 length equals 14 residues. Germline CDR1 LGHNA, CDR2 YSLEER. CDR3 sequence (DNA): TGCGCCAGCAGCCACGGACCCGGATACAATGAGCAGTTCTTC. It specifies CASSHGPGYNEQFF.

The gene calls are TRBV29-1 and TRBJ1-5; the D gene is possibly TRBD1 (6 bases). The germline V and J ends were trimmed by 7 bases and 3 bases, with 25 bases remaining between them. This CDR3 is built from 17 residues. Germline V lookup: CDR1 SQVTM, CDR2 ANQGSEA. The CDR3 loop reads CSARQEWISQINQPQHF. In DNA, the CDR3 is TGCAGCGCCCGACAGGAGTGGATTAGTCAAATCAATCAGCCCCAGCATTTT.

This chain links TRBV20-1 with TRBJ2-1, with 8 bases matching TRBD2. Trimming took 2 bases from V and 1 from J; bases not matched to a gene: 4. Looked up from germline, CDR1 is DFQATT and CDR2 is SNEGSKA (reference sequence). The CDR3 totals 15 residues. The CDR3 protein is CSARTSGFSYNEQFF. The CDR3, as DNA: TGCAGTGCTAGAACTAGCGGTTTTTCCTACAATGAGCAGTTCTTC.

About this clonotype itself: A much larger clone is a single base away; this may be a read error. The chain is built from TRBV5-1 and TRBJ2-7; TRBD1 matches 9 bases. Germline loops: CDR1 SGHRS, CDR2 YFSETQ. Trimming at V came to 3 bases and at J to 6 bases, leaving 1 base not matched to a gene. The CDR3 loop spans 12 amino acids. Here the CDR3 DNA reads TGCGCCAGCAGCTCGACAGGGGGCGAGCAGTACTTC. Amino acid sequence: CASSSTGGEQYF.

This clonotype has ten or more counts. V usage is TRBV20-1 and J usage is TRBJ2-7; TRBD2 aligns across 10 bases. Losses at the gene ends were 3 bases for V and 3 bases for J; bases not matched to a gene: 5. Germline V CDR1 and CDR2: DFQATT, SNEGSKA (reference sequence). CDR3 size: 14 residues. The CDR3 sequence: CSARWLAGVYEQYF. Written as DNA, the CDR3 is TGCAGTGCTAGGTGGCTAGCGGGAGTCTACGAGCAGTACTTC.

The rearrangement links TRBV24-1 to TRBJ2-5; tentatively, D is TRBD2 (6 bases). The CDR3 covers 14 residues. Trimming removed 3 bases at V and 5 bases at J, with 12 bases between. CDR1 and CDR2 (germline): KGHDR, SFDVKD. The DNA of the CDR3 is TGTGCCACCAGTGATAGAGGGAGGTCGGAGACCCAGTACTTC. Protein product: CATSDRGRSETQYF.

The V call is TRBV11-2, the J call TRBJ2-2, with TRBD1 identical over 9 bases. The length of the CDR3 is 15 residues. V shed 6 bases and J 5 bases; nucleotides not matched to a gene: 7. CDR1 SGHAT and CDR2 FQNNGV come from the germline V gene. CDR3 sequence reads: CASRSGTGKTGELFF. The CDR3 DNA is TGTGCCAGCAGATCCGGGACAGGGAAAACCGGGGAGCTGTTTTTT.

The chain combines TRBV12-3 or TRBV12-4 with TRBJ1-1; D not certain. Trimming took 3 bases from V and 1 from J, leaving 9 bases between them. This CDR3 is built from 14 residues. The CDR3: CASSFATSNTEAFF. CDR3 nucleotides: TGTGCCAGCAGTTTCGCGACGTCGAACACTGAAGCTTTCTTT.

The rearrangement joins TRBV11-1 to TRBJ2-1; D may be TRBD1 (7 bases). Germline assignment: CDR1 SGHAT and CDR2 FQDESV (reference sequence). This CDR3 region has 14 residues. V was clipped by 3 bases and J by 7 bases, with 13 bases between them. The CDR3 spells CASSFAGQTNEQFF. CDR3 DNA sequence: TGTGCCAGCAGCTTCGCGGGACAGACGAATGAGCAGTTCTTC.

This clonotype was detected only a few times. The rearrangement joins TRBV2 to TRBJ1-1; no clear D gene. From germline, CDR1 is SNHLY and CDR2 FYNNEI. Trimming removed 0 bases from V and 1 base from J, with 18 bases in between. The CDR3 is 18 residues long. CDR3 amino acids: CASSEALPGFGRNTEAFF. The CDR3 DNA sequence: TGTGCCAGCAGTGAAGCGCTTCCGGGTTTTGGACGGAACACTGAAGCTTTCTTT.

This clonotype was seen only a few times. The chain uses TRBV5-1 and TRBJ1-1; 7 bases are shared with TRBD1. Per germline, CDR1 SGHRS and CDR2 YFSETQ. Trimming took 0 bases from V and 4 from J; bases not matched to a gene: 3. The CDR3 is made up of 14 amino acids. The CDR3 DNA reads as TGCGCCAGCAGCTTGGGGGGACAGTCCACTGAAGCTTTCTTT. Residues: CASSLGGQSTEAFF.

There are a few counts of this clonotype. The chain is built from TRBV28 and TRBJ1-2; D is possibly TRBD1 (6 bases). The CDR3 spans 14 residues. From germline, CDR1 is MDHEN and CDR2 SYDVKM. The V gene lost 5 bases and the J gene lost 8 bases, with 18 bases spanning the gap. The CDR3 spells CASSPALTGSGYTF. DNA of the CDR3: TGTGCCAGCAGTCCCGCCCTTACAGGGTCCGGCTACACCTTC.

V and J are TRBV4-1 and TRBJ2-7, with 7 bases lining up with TRBD1. This CDR3 has 14 amino acids. Trimming took 1 base from V and 3 from J; bases not matched to a gene: 3. CDR1 is MGHRA and CDR2 is YSYEKL in the germline V gene. The CDR3 nucleotides read TGCGCCAGCAGCCAAGTAACAGGGGTCTACGAGCAGTACTTC. Its translation is CASSQVTGVYEQYF.

CDR3 sequence reads: CSARWLAGENEQFF. CDR3 nucleotide sequence: TGCAGTGCTAGATGGCTAGCGGGCGAGAATGAGCAGTTCTTC. The V call is TRBV20-1, the J call TRBJ2-1; 8 bases match TRBD2. The J segment lost 7 bases and the V segment lost 2 bases, leaving 7 bases of the junction unmatched. The CDR3 has 14 amino acids. The germline V gene encodes CDR1 DFQATT and CDR2 SNEGSKA (reference sequence).

This clonotype showed up many times. The V and J genes are TRBV28 and TRBJ2-1; 13 bases are a match to TRBD2. The CDR3 length is 21 residues. J gave up 8 bases and V 6 bases, and 25 bases lay outside the gene matches. Germline CDR1 MDHEN, CDR2 SYDVKM. The CDR3 loop reads CASSRGGQPLLAGGPPDEQFF. CDR3 in DNA: TGTGCCAGCAGCCGAGGGGGACAGCCTCTACTAGCGGGGGGGCCGCCCGATGAGCAGTTCTTC.

This clonotype appeared a few times. V usage is TRBV10-3 and J usage is TRBJ2-2; D not resolved. With 10 bases removed from V and 3 bases from J, the gap between germline ends came to 12 bases. The CDR3 has 13 amino acids. The germline gives CDR1 ENHRY, CDR2 SYGVKD. In DNA, the CDR3 is TGTGCCACCTCAAGGGCCTACACCGGGGAGCTGTTTTTT. This translates into CATSRAYTGELFF.

V is TRBV7-9 and J is TRBJ1-1; a weak D match, TRBD1 (5 bases). CDR3 size: 17 residues. The V and J ends lost 0 bases and 3 bases respectively, with 17 bases between them. Germline V gene data show CDR1 as SEHNR and CDR2 as FQNEAQ (reference sequence). The chain's CDR3 is CASSLARGGTTDTEAFF. Here the CDR3 DNA reads TGTGCCAGCAGCTTAGCGAGAGGAGGGACTACTGACACTGAAGCTTTCTTT.

In this sample, this clonotype turned up a few times. The chain couples TRBV4-3 to TRBJ1-2; D gene uncertain. With 0 bases removed from V and 3 bases from J, the gap between germline ends came to 14 bases. CDR1 is LGHNA and CDR2 is YSLEER in the germline V gene. The CDR3 has 16 residues. In DNA form, the CDR3 reads TGCGCCAGCAGCCAAGATTGGGCGGGTCAGGACTATGGCTACACCTTC. Translation gives CASSQDWAGQDYGYTF.

This clonotype has only a few counts. The V call is TRBV6-5, the J call TRBJ2-7, with 9 bases matching TRBD2. The CDR3 is 16 residues long. J lost 1 base, V lost 2 bases, and 6 bases had no gene match. Germline V gene data show CDR1 as MNHEY and CDR2 as SVGAGI. The DNA of the CDR3 is TGTGCCAGCAGTTACGACTTGACTAGCGGTTCCTACGAGCAGTACTTC. This codes for CASSYDLTSGSYEQYF.

V gene TRBV7-8 combines with J gene TRBJ2-1; D is unresolved. CDR1 and CDR2 from the germline V gene are SGHVS and FQNEAQ. This CDR3 contains 11 residues. Trimming shortened V by 4 bases and J by 6 bases, and 4 bases separated the two germline ends. In nucleotides, the CDR3 is TGTGCCAGCAGCTCACCCAATGAGCAGTTCTTC. As protein: CASSSPNEQFF.